What follows are 4 T cell receptor beta chains derived from one specimen sequenced in a study of neurological immune-mediated disorders. Each CDR3 protein is one row after TCRdb ran MiXCR on the 5' RACE reads. This table has 65,000 to 90,000 distinct CDR3 sequences, about 9.3% appearing once. The specimen was PBMCs. These receptors all stem from a middle-aged man in good health.

Ten or more counts support this clonotype. The chain couples TRBV6-1 to TRBJ2-1, with 8 bases lining up with TRBD1. The CDR3 has 19 amino acids. Germline loops: CDR1 MNHNS, CDR2 SASEGT. V lost 5 bases, J lost 5 bases, and 20 bases stayed unmatched. CDR3 nucleotides: TGTGCCAGCAGTACCCGGGGGCCAGGGGGCCTCGTTATGAACAATGAGCAGTTCTTC. This translates into CASSTRGPGGLVMNNEQFF.

This clonotype has a count of ten or more. The J gene is TRBJ2-1, the V gene TRBV3-1, with D perhaps TRBD2 (6 bases). CDR3 length: 17 residues. Germline values: CDR1 LGHDT, CDR2 YNNKEL (reference sequence). V was clipped by 3 bases and J by 9 bases, with 24 bases between them. The CDR3 loop is CASSQTTPRGLRGEQFF. The CDR3 nucleotides read TGTGCCAGCAGCCAGACTACCCCCCGGGGGTTAAGGGGTGAGCAGTTCTTC.

This clonotype was recorded at least ten times. The rearrangement links TRBV6-2 or TRBV6-3 to TRBJ2-7; D is possibly TRBD2 (5 bases). In germline, CDR1 is MNHEY, CDR2 SVGEGT. This CDR3 has 17 residues. Trimming cost V 0 bases and J 3 bases, with 18 bases left between them. This chain's CDR3 is CASSYSTFGIGDYEQYF. The CDR3 DNA reads as TGTGCCAGCAGTTACTCTACATTCGGGATCGGGGACTACGAGCAGTACTTC.

In this sample, this clonotype turned up many times. The chain couples TRBV6-6 to TRBJ2-5; D not resolved. This CDR3 comprises 13 residues. CDR1 MNHNY and CDR2 SVGAGI come from the germline V gene (reference sequence). V was shortened by 8 bases and J by 5 bases, with 15 bases between the two germline ends. CDR3: CASRPPIKETQYF. CDR3 DNA sequence: TGTGCCAGCCGACCTCCCATTAAGGAGACCCAGTACTTC.